Included here is one T cell receptor (beta chain) sequence, with context. The target antigen is unknown. Data came from immunoSEQ multiplex PCR; TCRdb stores just in-frame clones and leaves some out. The table includes around 71,000 clones, approximately 93% detected once. This record belongs to a study of graft-versus-host responses after intestinal transplantation. The germline V gene encodes CDR1 SGHRS and CDR2 YFSETQ. Trimming cost V 3 bases and J 13 bases, with 25 bases left between them. The CDR3 covers 16 residues. V is TRBV5-1 and J is TRBJ1-4; possible D gene TRBD1, 5 bases. The sample was unstimulated CD8+ T cells sorted from spleen or lymph node cells, taken before intestinal transplant. This clonotype originated in a human donor who received an intestinal transplant. This chain's CDR3 is CASSSAVFSPRDALFF. The CDR3 DNA sequence: TGCGCCAGCAGCTCAGCCGTGTTCAGCCCCCGGGACGCACTGTTTTTT. The complete variable domain, with remaining parts taken from reference TRBV5-1 and TRBJ1-4, reads KAGVTQTPRYLIKTRGQQVTLSCSPISGHRSVSWYQQTPGQGLQFLFEYFSETQRNKGNFPGRFSGRQFSNSRSEMNVSTLELGDSALYLCASSSAVFSPRDALFFGSGTQLSVL.